This note documents a single TCR beta chain sequence. Its antigen is unknown. This same CDR3 is encoded by further DNA sequences in the sample. Sampled while nominally healthy, donors likely had unrecorded immune exposures. This entry comes from a study of cytomegalovirus exposure and HLA in healthy donors. Study at large: The Caucasian-associated ancestry cluster held about 80% of 398 genotyped donors.

Whole-study findings and limits: A later analysis appeared to link common viral pathogens to several of the most significant clusters. Reportedly, HLA-A and HLA-B alleles of most subjects were accurately predicted from TCR beta.

The CDR3 is 14 amino acids. Between the trimmed V and J ends, which lost 2 bases and 0 bases, there was a span of 8 bases. The germline CDR1 and CDR2 sequences are MNHEY and SVGAGI. A multiplex PCR was run with 60 Vbeta primers and 13 Jbeta primers. The data were produced by immunoSEQ multiplex PCR, yet TCRdb's version contains in-frame clones alone and is incomplete. Of 100,000 to 150,000 clones detected, more than 70% appear once; the ten largest clones hold less than 5%. The sample was PBMCs. This TCR was sampled from a man aged 25 to 45 in good health and CMV-seronegative. The gene calls are TRBV6-5 and TRBJ2-7, with D perhaps TRBD2 (5 bases). CDR3 loop: CASSYAGSSYEQYF. The CDR3 nucleotides are TGTGCCAGCAGTTACGCTGGGAGCTCCTACGAGCAGTACTTC.